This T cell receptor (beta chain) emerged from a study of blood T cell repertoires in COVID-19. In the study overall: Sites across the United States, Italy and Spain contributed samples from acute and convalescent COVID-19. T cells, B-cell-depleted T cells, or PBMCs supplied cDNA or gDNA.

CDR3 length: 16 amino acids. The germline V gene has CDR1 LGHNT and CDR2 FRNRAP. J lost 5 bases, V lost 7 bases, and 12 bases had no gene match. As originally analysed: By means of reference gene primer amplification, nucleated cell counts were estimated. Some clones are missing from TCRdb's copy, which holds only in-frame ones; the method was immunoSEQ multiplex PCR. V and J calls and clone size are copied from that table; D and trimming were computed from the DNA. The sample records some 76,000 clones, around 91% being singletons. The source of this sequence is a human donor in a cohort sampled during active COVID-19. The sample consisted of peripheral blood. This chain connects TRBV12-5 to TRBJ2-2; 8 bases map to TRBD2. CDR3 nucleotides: TGTGCTAGTGACCCCACGGGGCGGGGGGTTACCGGGGAGCTGTTTTTT. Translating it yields CASDPTGRGVTGELFF.